This T cell receptor beta chain was sequenced during a study of shared T cell receptors in the human thymus. The CDR3 has 16 amino acids. Trimming shortened V by 5 bases and J by 8 bases, and 21 bases separated the two germline ends. CDR1 SEHNR and CDR2 FQNEAQ come from the germline V gene (reference sequence). Assay: immunoSEQ multiplex PCR; the TCRdb copy retains only in-frame clones and omits some. Of more than 550,000 clones listed, over 75% are singletons. These data also formed part of another study, on human thymus T cells. Per that study: There appeared to be biased usage of V and J genes in thymic and blood repertoires. In unrelated individuals, thymic repertoires overlapped highly, according to related research.

The V gene is TRBV7-9, the J gene TRBJ1-4; D gene uncertain. Material for sequencing was thymocytes. The clonotype originates from a boy younger than two with a congenital heart defect. In DNA form, the CDR3 reads TGTGCCAGCAGCCCCCGATCCGATTGTCAGCGAGAAAAACTGTTTTTT. Its protein product is CASSPRSDCQREKLFF.